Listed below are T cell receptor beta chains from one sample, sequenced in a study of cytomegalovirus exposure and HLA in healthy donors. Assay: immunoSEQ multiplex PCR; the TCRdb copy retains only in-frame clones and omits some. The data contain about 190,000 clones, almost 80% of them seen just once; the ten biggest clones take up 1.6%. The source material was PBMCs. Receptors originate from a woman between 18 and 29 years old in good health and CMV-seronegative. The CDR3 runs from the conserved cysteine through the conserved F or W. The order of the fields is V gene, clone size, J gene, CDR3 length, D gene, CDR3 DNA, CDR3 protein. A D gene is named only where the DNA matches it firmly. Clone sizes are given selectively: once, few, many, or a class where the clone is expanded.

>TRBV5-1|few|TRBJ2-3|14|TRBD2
TGCGCCAGCAGCGTTAGCGGGGGGATCGATACGCAGTATTTT
CASSVSGGIDTQYF
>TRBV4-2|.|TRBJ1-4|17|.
TGTGCCAGCAGCCATACAGGGTCAGGTGCAACTAATGAAAAACTGTTTTTT
CASSHTGSGATNEKLFF
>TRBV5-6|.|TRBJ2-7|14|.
TGTGCCAGCAGCCTAGCGACTAGCTCCTACGAGCAGTACTTC
CASSLATSSYEQYF
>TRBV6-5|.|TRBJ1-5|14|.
TGTGCCAGCAGTGCCGGGAACAGAAATCAGCCCCAGCATTTT
CASSAGNRNQPQHF
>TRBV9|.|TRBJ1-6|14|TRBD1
TGTGCCAGCAGCCCTCTACAGGGGACCTCACCCCTCCACTTT
CASSPLQGTSPLHF
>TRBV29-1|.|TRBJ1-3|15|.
TGCAGCGTGGTCCAGGACAGCCGCTCTGGAAACACCATATATTTT
CSVVQDSRSGNTIYF
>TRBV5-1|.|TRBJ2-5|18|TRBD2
TGCGCCAGCAGCTTGGGCCCAACTAGCGGGGCGTACCAAGAGACCCAGTACTTC
CASSLGPTSGAYQETQYF
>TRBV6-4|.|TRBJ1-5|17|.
TGTGCCAGCAGTGACGAACAGGGTACAGCGAGCGATCAGCCCCAGCATTTT
CASSDEQGTASDQPQHF
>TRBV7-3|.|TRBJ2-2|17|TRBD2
TGTGCCAGCAGTCGACTAGCGGGAGTTCCCAACACCGGGGAGCTGTTTTTT
CASSRLAGVPNTGELFF
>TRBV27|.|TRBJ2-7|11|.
TGTGCCAGCAGTTTACTTAACGAGCAGTACTTC
CASSLLNEQYF
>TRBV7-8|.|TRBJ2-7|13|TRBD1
TGTGCCAGCAGCTTTAGGACAGGAGTCGAGCAGTACTTC
CASSFRTGVEQYF
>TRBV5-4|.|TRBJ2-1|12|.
TGTGCCAGCAGCTTGGCGTCCAGGGAGCAGTTCTTC
CASSLASREQFF
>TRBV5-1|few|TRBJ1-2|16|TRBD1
TGCGCCAGCAGCCGAGAGGGACAGGGGGGAAACTATGGCTACACCTTC
CASSREGQGGNYGYTF
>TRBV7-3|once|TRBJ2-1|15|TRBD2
TGTGCCAGCAGCTTTTCTAGCGGGAGTCTCAATGAGCAGTTCTTC
CASSFSSGSLNEQFF
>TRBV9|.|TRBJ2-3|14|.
TGTGCCAGCAGAGAGCTAATACGCACAGATACGCAGTATTTT
CASRELIRTDTQYF
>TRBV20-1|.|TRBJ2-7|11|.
TGCAGTGTCAGGGGTAGCTACGAGCAGTACTTC
CSVRGSYEQYF
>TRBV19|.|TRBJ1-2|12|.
TGTGCCAGTAGTCCTCTCGGGGATGGCTACACCTTC
CASSPLGDGYTF
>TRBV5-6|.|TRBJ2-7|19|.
TGTGCCAGCAGCTCCGTTACTAGTGATTCAGGACAGAGCTCCTACGAGCAGTACTTC
CASSSVTSDSGQSSYEQYF
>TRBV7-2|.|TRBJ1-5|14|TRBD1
TGTGCCAGCAGCTTATGGGACAGAAATCAGCCCCAGCATTTT
CASSLWDRNQPQHF
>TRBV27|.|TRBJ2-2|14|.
TGTGCCAGCAGTTCCAACTCGAACACCGGGGAGCTGTTTTTT
CASSSNSNTGELFF
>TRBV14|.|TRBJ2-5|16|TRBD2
TGTGCCAGCAGTTCTTGGACTAGCGGGGGGGAAGAGACCCAGTACTTC
CASSSWTSGGEETQYF
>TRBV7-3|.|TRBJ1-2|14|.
TGTGCCAGCAGCTTAATAGGGGGTGACGGTGGCTACACCTTC
CASSLIGGDGGYTF
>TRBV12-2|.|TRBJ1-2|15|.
TGTGCAAGTCGCTTAGCGCGAGACAGGAACTATGGCTACACCTTC
CASRLARDRNYGYTF
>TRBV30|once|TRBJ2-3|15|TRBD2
TGTGCCTGGAGACGGACTAGCGGATTCACAGATACGCAGTATTTT
CAWRRTSGFTDTQYF
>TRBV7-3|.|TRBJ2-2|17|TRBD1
TGTGCCAGCTGCCCCAAACACGGACAGGGGAGAACCGGGGAGCTGTTTTTT
CASCPKHGQGRTGELFF
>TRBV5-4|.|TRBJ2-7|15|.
TGTGCCAGCAGTCAATCAGGGGAAATTACCTACGAGCAGTACTTC
CASSQSGEITYEQYF
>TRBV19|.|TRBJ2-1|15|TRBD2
TGTGCCAGTAGTCCAACTAGCGGGAGCTACAATGAGCAGTTCTTC
CASSPTSGSYNEQFF
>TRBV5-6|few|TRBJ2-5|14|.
TGTGCCAGCAGCTTGCTGGGGGCCGGGGAGACCCAGTACTTC
CASSLLGAGETQYF
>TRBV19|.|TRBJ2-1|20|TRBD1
TGTGCCAGCCATTTTGGGGGACAGGGGCTTACCCGAAGCTCCTACAATGAGCAGTTCTTC
CASHFGGQGLTRSSYNEQFF
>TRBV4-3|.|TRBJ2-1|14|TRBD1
TGCGCCAGCAGCCAAGGGACAGGGATCAATGAGCAGTTCTTC
CASSQGTGINEQFF
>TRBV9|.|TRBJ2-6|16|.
TGTGCCAGCAGCGTAGCGGACAGCTCTGGGGCCAACGTCCTGACTTTC
CASSVADSSGANVLTF
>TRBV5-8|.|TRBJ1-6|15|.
TGTGCCAGCAGCCCCAGAGGGTCCTATAATTCACCCCTCCACTTT
CASSPRGSYNSPLHF
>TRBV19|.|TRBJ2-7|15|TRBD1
TGTGCCAGTAGTCTCGGGACAGGGGGCAGGAACGAGCAGTACTTC
CASSLGTGGRNEQYF
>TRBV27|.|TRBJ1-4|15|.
TGTGCCAGCAGTTTATTTGGGGAGTTTAATGAAAAACTGTTTTTT
CASSLFGEFNEKLFF
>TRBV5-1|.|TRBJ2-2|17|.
TGCGCCACCTCCGGACCTTTGACCGGGGATGCCACCGGGGAGCTGTTTTTT
CATSGPLTGDATGELFF
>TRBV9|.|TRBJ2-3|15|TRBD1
TGTGCCAGCAGCGGCCGGGACAGGGGCACAGATACGCAGTATTTT
CASSGRDRGTDTQYF
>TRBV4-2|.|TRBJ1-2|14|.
TGTGCCAGCAGCCAAGGGACAGTCGACTATGGCTACACCTTC
CASSQGTVDYGYTF
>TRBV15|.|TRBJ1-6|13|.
TGTGCCACCAGCAGAGATCTGGAGTCACCCCTCCACTTT
CATSRDLESPLHF
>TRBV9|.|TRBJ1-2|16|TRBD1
TGTGCCAGCAGCGCATCAAGGCAGGGGGCGAGCTATGGCTACACCTTC
CASSASRQGASYGYTF
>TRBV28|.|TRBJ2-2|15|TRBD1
TGTGCCAGCAACCGCCGGGACAGGGACACCGGGGAGCTGTTTTTT
CASNRRDRDTGELFF
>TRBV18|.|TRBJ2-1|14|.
TGTGCCAGCTCACCAACGGCGGGGCCCAATGAGCAGTTCTTC
CASSPTAGPNEQFF